This T cell receptor beta chain is drawn from a study of cytomegalovirus exposure and HLA in healthy donors. The PCR had 60 Vbeta and 13 Jbeta primers. Profiled with immunoSEQ multiplex PCR; TCRdb holds only in-frame clones, not every one. The table records some 120,000 clones, about 80% of them present only once. V lost 0 bases to trimming and J lost 3 bases, with 29 bases between them. The CDR3 covers 21 residues. Germline V CDR1 and CDR2: SGHRS, YFSETQ. The specimen was PBMCs. The chain employs TRBV5-1 and TRBJ2-3; tentative D call: TRBD1 (8 bases). The clonotype was recovered from a man aged 25 to 40 in good health and CMV-seropositive. Here the CDR3 reads CASSLVYAQGEPGGNTDTQYF. The CDR3 DNA sequence: TGCGCCAGCAGCTTGGTATATGCACAGGGGGAGCCGGGGGGAAATACAGATACGCAGTATTTT.